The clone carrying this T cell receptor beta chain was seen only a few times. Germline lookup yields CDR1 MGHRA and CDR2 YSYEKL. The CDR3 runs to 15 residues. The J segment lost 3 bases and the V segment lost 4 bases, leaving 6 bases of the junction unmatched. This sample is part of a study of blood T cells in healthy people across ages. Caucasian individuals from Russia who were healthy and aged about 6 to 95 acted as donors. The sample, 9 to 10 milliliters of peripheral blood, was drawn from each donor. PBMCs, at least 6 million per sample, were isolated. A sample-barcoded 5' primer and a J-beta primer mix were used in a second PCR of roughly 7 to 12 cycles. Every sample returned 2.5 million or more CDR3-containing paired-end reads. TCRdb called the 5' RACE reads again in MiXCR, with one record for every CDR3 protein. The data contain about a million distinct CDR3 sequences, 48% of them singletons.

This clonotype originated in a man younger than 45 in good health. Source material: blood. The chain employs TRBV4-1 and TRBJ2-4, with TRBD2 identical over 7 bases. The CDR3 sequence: CASSPRGEGKNIQYF. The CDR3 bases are TGCGCCAGCAGCCCGAGAGGGGAGGGCAAAAACATTCAGTACTTC.